The 29 T cell receptor beta chains below come from one sample, sequenced in a study of early T cells in non-severe SARS-CoV-2 infection (dated by TCRdb to 2020 to 2023). The library was produced with 5' RACE. Data came from a NextSeq 500. TCRdb cleaned the public reads at Q25 with fastp, built clones with MiXCR and kept in-frame beta chains. Entries are consolidated by CDR3 protein sequence, retaining the most common genes and DNA. Within this sample are 88,000 or so distinct CDR3 sequences, with more than 13% of them counted one time only. The ten biggest clones cover less than 6% of the sample. The sample consisted of whole blood. The receptors here all came from an adult who was a healthcare worker with PCR-confirmed SARS-CoV-2 infection or an uninfected control (not recorded which).

The chain employs TRBV14 and TRBJ2-5; D is undetermined. V was shortened by 4 bases and J by 10 bases, with 7 bases between the two germline ends. This CDR3 region has 10 residues. CDR1 and CDR2 from the germline V gene are SGHDN and FVKESK. CDR3 DNA: TGTGCCAGCAGCCCTAATGGCCAGTACTTC. It encodes CASSPNGQYF.

The chain carries TRBV5-5 and TRBJ2-2; the D is unclear. The V end was cut by 1 base, the J end by 2 bases, with 15 bases between. The CDR3 has 17 amino acids. CDR1 and CDR2 (germline): SGHKS, YYEKEE (reference sequence). CDR3 amino acids: CASSLSPGLTNTGELFF. The CDR3, as DNA: TGTGCCAGCAGCTTGAGTCCGGGCCTTACCAACACCGGGGAGCTGTTTTTT.

This clonotype occurred many times. The chain links TRBV20-1 to TRBJ2-7, with 12 nucleotides matching TRBD2. Germline CDR1 reads DFQATT; CDR2 reads SNEGSKA (reference sequence). With V trimmed by 6 bases and J by 4 bases, 4 bases remained unmatched. This CDR3 has 13 amino acids. CDR3 in amino acids: CSAAGTSGYEQYF. The CDR3 DNA follows: TGCAGTGCAGCCGGGACTAGCGGGTACGAGCAGTACTTC.

This clonotype was seen repeatedly, ten times or more. The V and J genes are TRBV11-2 and TRBJ2-7; D not certain. With 0 bases removed from V and 7 bases from J, the gap between germline ends came to 7 bases. CDR3 size: 12 residues. Germline loops: CDR1 SGHAT, CDR2 FQNNGV. The CDR3 nucleotides are TGTGCCAGCAGCTTAGACCGCGGAGAGCAGTACTTC. The encoded protein is CASSLDRGEQYF. The full variable domain, with the rest looked up from reference TRBV11-2 and TRBJ2-7, is EAGVAQSPRYKIIEKRQSVAFWCNPISGHATLYWYQQILGQGPKLLIQFQNNGVVDDSQLPKDRFSAERLKGVDSTLKIQPAKLEDSAVYLCASSLDRGEQYFGPGTRLTVT.

J is TRBJ2-1 and V is TRBV2; a possible D gene is TRBD1 (5 bases). This CDR3 contains 14 residues. V was shortened by 2 bases and J by 3 bases, with 8 bases between the two germline ends. Germline CDR1 and CDR2: SNHLY and FYNNEI. The CDR3 nucleotides read TGTGCCAGCAGTGAAAGTAGGGGCTACAATGAGCAGTTCTTC. It translates to CASSESRGYNEQFF.

The V call is TRBV11-1, the J call TRBJ2-1; 9 bases match TRBD2. There are 15 residues in the CDR3. After removal of 2 bases from V and 5 bases from J, the junction contained 4 bases not matched to a gene. CDR1 is SGHAT, CDR2 FQDESV, per germline (reference sequence). CDR3 protein: CASSLTSGLDNEQFF. CDR3 in DNA: TGTGCCAGCAGCTTAACTAGCGGGCTTGACAATGAGCAGTTCTTC.

This clonotype was seen many times. This chain connects TRBV29-1 to TRBJ2-7; D is possibly TRBD2 (5 bases). The CDR3 sequence is 11 residues long. Germline CDR1 SQVTM, CDR2 ANQGSEA. V was shortened by 4 bases and J by 10 bases, with 14 bases between the two germline ends. The CDR3 DNA reads as TGCAGCGTTGTTTTTACGGGGAGACAGTACTTC. Translating gives CSVVFTGRQYF.

This clonotype turned up a few times. The genes are TRBV5-8 and TRBJ2-1; TRBD1 might be the D (6 bases). The CDR3 has 14 amino acids. V dropped 4 bases and J dropped 6 bases, with 14 bases sitting between them. The germline V gene has CDR1 SGHTS and CDR2 YDEGEE. CDR3 DNA: TGTGCCAGCAGCAGCCGGGACATAGGCAATGAGCAGTTCTTC. Protein product: CASSSRDIGNEQFF.

In this sample, this clonotype turned up many times. The chain employs TRBV2 and TRBJ1-1, with a tentative D call TRBD1 (6 bases). Germline-derived CDR1 and CDR2 are SNHLY and FYNNEI. The CDR3 consists of 14 residues. The V end was cut by 6 bases, the J end by 3 bases, with 14 bases between. The CDR3 protein is CASSTTGIYTEAFF. Here the CDR3 DNA reads TGTGCCAGCAGCACAACAGGGATCTACACTGAAGCTTTCTTT.

This clonotype has a handful of counts. The chain has TRBV2 and TRBJ2-7, with TRBD1 as a possible D gene (6 bases). V gave up 2 bases and J gave up 6 bases, with 17 bases separating them. CDR1 and CDR2 (germline): SNHLY, FYNNEI. This CDR3 comprises 15 residues. The CDR3: CASSERSQGLLEQYF. CDR3 sequence (DNA): TGTGCCAGCAGTGAAAGGTCACAGGGTCTTCTCGAGCAGTACTTC.

The genes are TRBV2 and TRBJ1-6; unclear D gene. The CDR3 sequence is 12 residues long. Trimming stripped 1 base from V and 9 bases from J, with 4 bases between. From germline, CDR1 is SNHLY and CDR2 FYNNEI. CDR3: CASSEGRSPLHF. The CDR3 region has the DNA TGTGCCAGCAGTGAAGGTCGTTCACCCCTCCACTTT.

This clonotype was seen a few times. CDR3 nucleotides: TGCAGTGCTTCTCCGGGACAGATTTACGAGCAGTACTTC. It codes for CSASPGQIYEQYF. V and J are TRBV20-1 and TRBJ2-7, with 7 nucleotides matching TRBD1. This CDR3 is built from 13 residues. Germline CDR1 reads DFQATT; CDR2 reads SNEGSKA (reference sequence). J gave up 4 bases and V 5 bases, and 8 bases lay outside the gene matches.

This clonotype was picked up one time. This chain connects TRBV12-3 or TRBV12-4 to TRBJ2-7; maybe TRBD1 (6 bases). The length of the CDR3 is 13 residues. V lost 6 bases to trimming and J lost 3 bases, with 12 bases between them. This chain's CDR3 is CASSRGSGYEQYF. CDR3 sequence (DNA): TGTGCCAGCAGCAGGGGTTCCGGCTACGAGCAGTACTTC.

V and J are TRBV28 and TRBJ2-4; D is perhaps TRBD1 (5 bases). There are 14 residues in the CDR3. Trimming removed 10 bases from V and 8 bases from J, with 21 bases in between. The germline CDR1 and CDR2 sequences are MDHEN and SYDVKM. The CDR3 region has the DNA TGTGCCACCTATTCGACAGCCGCTGGGGACATTCAGTACTTC. Translated: CATYSTAAGDIQYF.

This clonotype was seen only a few times. The chain has TRBV20-1 and TRBJ2-1, with 10 nucleotides matching TRBD2. The CDR3 loop spans 14 amino acids. Germline CDR1 is DFQATT and CDR2 is SNEGSKA (reference sequence). V gave up 7 bases and J gave up 8 bases; unmatched junction bases: 11. Written as DNA, the CDR3 is TGCAGTGTACCAACCGGGACTAGCGTCGATGAGCAGTTCTTC. It yields the protein CSVPTGTSVDEQFF.

The CDR3 protein is CSVRPGDTQYF. CDR3 in DNA: TGCAGCGTTCGGCCTGGGGATACGCAGTATTTT. The chain is built from TRBV29-1 and TRBJ2-3; no firm D call. Germline V lookup: CDR1 SQVTM, CDR2 ANQGSEA. The CDR3 is 11 amino acids. The germline V and J ends were trimmed by 5 bases and 6 bases, with 9 bases remaining between them.

The rearrangement joins TRBV27 to TRBJ2-5, with D unclear. The CDR3 has 13 residues. In germline, CDR1 is MNHEY, CDR2 SMNVEV (reference sequence). Trimming cost V 5 bases and J 1 base, with 8 bases left between them. The chain's CDR3 is CASSQTFQETQYF. Here the CDR3 DNA reads TGTGCCAGCAGTCAAACATTCCAAGAGACCCAGTACTTC.

The chain has TRBV10-3 and TRBJ2-3; D is possibly TRBD2 (5 bases). This CDR3 is 16 amino acids long. Trimming shortened V by 11 bases and J by 2 bases, and 23 bases separated the two germline ends. Germline V gene lookup returns CDR1 ENHRY and CDR2 SYGVKD. The DNA for the CDR3 is TGTGCCTCCACTCCCCGGGATCGCATTGTCACAGATACGCAGTATTTT. This gives the protein CASTPRDRIVTDTQYF.

Only one count was recorded for this clonotype. The chain uses TRBV12-3 or TRBV12-4 and TRBJ2-7; D remains unclear. Trimming shortened V by 2 bases and J by 5 bases, and 10 bases separated the two germline ends. The CDR3 spans 13 residues. CDR3 region: CASSLIGRDEQYF. The CDR3 DNA is TGTGCCAGCAGTTTAATCGGTAGAGACGAGCAGTACTTC.

Only a few counts were recorded for this clonotype. The chain joins TRBV19 to TRBJ2-2, with D unclear. The CDR3 has 13 amino acids. Trimming took 5 bases from V and 1 from J, leaving 5 bases between them. CDR1 and CDR2 (germline): LNHDA, SQIVND (reference sequence). The CDR3 spells CASSPLNTGELFF. The DNA for the CDR3 is TGTGCCAGTAGTCCCCTGAACACCGGGGAGCTGTTTTTT.

The rearrangement joins TRBV28 to TRBJ2-3; 7 nucleotides line up with TRBD1. Trimming cost V 6 bases and J 5 bases; bases outside gene matches: 14. Germline V gene data show CDR1 as MDHEN and CDR2 as SYDVKM. This CDR3 region has 16 residues. CDR3 region: CASRLSTGKVGDTQYF. CDR3 bases: TGTGCCAGCAGGCTCTCGACAGGGAAGGTAGGAGATACGCAGTATTTT. The variable domain in full, with the rest retrieved from reference TRBV28 and TRBJ2-3, is DVKVTQSSRYLVKRTGEKVFLECVQDMDHENMFWYRQDPGLGLRLIYFSYDVKMKEKGDIPEGYSVSREKKERFSLILESASTNQTSMYLCASRLSTGKVGDTQYFGPGTRLTVL.

There are a few counts of this clonotype. The chain links TRBV21-1 to TRBJ2-2; TRBD2 is the table's D call, not checked against the DNA. TRBV21-1 is a pseudogene. The CDR3 extends over 16 amino acids. The chain's CDR3 is CASSRRLAGGPGELFF. The DNA of the CDR3 is TGTGCCAGCAGCAGGAGACTAGCGGGAGGACCCGGGGAGCTGTTTTTT.

This clonotype was detected many times. The chain carries TRBV12-3 or TRBV12-4 and TRBJ1-6; no clear D. The germline V and J ends were trimmed by 6 bases and 6 bases, with 9 bases remaining between them. The CDR3 is 13 residues long. CDR3 nucleotide sequence: TGTGCCAGCAGCCTGGACCCTAATTCACCCCTCCACTTT. It translates to CASSLDPNSPLHF.

This chain links TRBV7-9 with TRBJ1-2, with 7 bases lining up with TRBD1. From germline, CDR1 is SEHNR and CDR2 FQNEAQ (reference sequence). The length of the CDR3 is 14 residues. The V segment lost 2 bases and the J segment 8 bases; nucleotides outside the gene matches: 8. This CDR3 reads CASSLRRQGRGYTF. In DNA, the CDR3 is TGTGCCAGCAGCTTACGGAGACAGGGCCGGGGCTACACCTTC.

There are a few counts of this clonotype. This chain joins TRBV15 and TRBJ1-5; D not resolved. CDR3 size: 15 residues. Germline assignment: CDR1 LNHNV and CDR2 YYDKDF (reference sequence). The ends were cut back, 1 base at V and 11 bases at J, with 18 bases in the middle. CDR3 nucleotide sequence: TGTGCCACCAGCAGAGCACTGGGTATCGCGGAGGCCCAGCATTTT. It codes for CATSRALGIAEAQHF.

This clonotype was seen a few times. The CDR3 protein is CASSPTGYYQETQYF. The CDR3 region has the DNA TGTGCCAGCAGTCCGACGGGATACTACCAAGAGACCCAGTACTTC. The genes are TRBV28 and TRBJ2-5, with a weak D call TRBD2 (5 bases). The germline V and J ends were trimmed by 5 bases and 0 bases, with 13 bases remaining between them. The CDR3 has 15 residues. Germline CDR1 and CDR2: MDHEN and SYDVKM.

The rearrangement joins TRBV7-2 to TRBJ2-5; TRBD2 might be the D (5 bases). V was clipped by 2 bases and J by 1 base, with 8 bases between them. CDR1 SGHTA and CDR2 FQGNSA come from the germline V gene. The CDR3 consists of 14 residues. The CDR3 nucleotides are TGTGCCAGCAGCTTACGCGGGCTCCAAGAGACCCAGTACTTC. This gives the protein CASSLRGLQETQYF. The variable domain in full, with the rest retrieved from reference TRBV7-2 and TRBJ2-5, is GAGVSQSPSNKVTEKGKDVELRCDPISGHTALYWYRQSLGQGLEFLIYFQGNSAPDKSGLPSDRFSAERTGGSVSTLTIQRTQQEDSAVYLCASSLRGLQETQYFGPGTRLLVL.

The rearrangement links TRBV7-9 to TRBJ2-5, with D hard to call. The germline CDR1 and CDR2 sequences are SEHNR and FQNEAQ (reference sequence). CDR3 size: 14 residues. V was cut by 5 bases and J by 1 base, with 11 bases left in between. The CDR3 nucleotides read TGTGCCAGCAGCCAACCAGTCTTCCAAGAGACCCAGTACTTC. Its protein product is CASSQPVFQETQYF.

The chain combines TRBV28 with TRBJ1-6; 9 bases are shared with TRBD1. The germline gives CDR1 MDHEN, CDR2 SYDVKM. The CDR3 runs 14 residues. J gave up 5 bases and V 6 bases, and 2 bases lay outside the gene matches. CDR3 nucleotides: TGTGCCAGCAGGGACAGGGGTAATAATTCACCCCTCCACTTT. Translation gives CASRDRGNNSPLHF.